Sequencing of this TCR beta chain was carried out in a study of memory CD8 T cells in hepatitis C reinfection. Study at large: Two donors cleared primary HCV but became chronic after reinfection. Samples before reinfection came 55 to 20 weeks prior to detection.

This table comes from immunoSEQ multiplex PCR, and its TCRdb copy is limited to in-frame clones, with some not included. The profile covers about 50,000 clones, with over 85% appearing a single time and 1% taken by the ten largest. Stated time point: pre-reinfection, 55 to 20 weeks before reinfection detection. No in vitro expansion preceded TCR sequencing of the sorted cells. Sequenced sample: naive CD8+ T cells sorted from blood. The TCR sequence derives from a man aged 18 to 30 with hepatitis C virus infection.

The CDR3 region has the DNA TGCGCCAGCAGCCATGCCACCCAGATTATTAATGAGCAGTTCTTC. Translated, it gives CASSHATQIINEQFF. This chain links TRBV4-1 with TRBJ2-1; D gene unclear. Germline CDR1 MGHRA, CDR2 YSYEKL. The CDR3 loop spans 15 amino acids. The V end lost 3 bases, the J end lost 7 bases, and 16 bases lay between the germline ends.